A single sample gave rise to the 23 T cell receptor beta chains below, sequenced in a study of human T cells and chemical hapten exposure. Described time point: patch test 2, 6 weeks after DPC sensitization. Treatment defined: therapeutic diphenylcyclopropenone sensitization with weekly scalp DPC. TCRdb processed the RACE reads anew with MiXCR; each CDR3 protein has one entry. The data contain about 84,000 distinct CDR3 sequences, less than 11% of them singletons. The sequenced sample was whole blood, obtained in connection with sensitization to the hapten diphenylcyclopropenone (DPC). The receptors derive from a woman aged 45-65 years with alopecia areata. Some clones in this sample may be carry-over from other donors' samples.

The rearrangement joins TRBV2 to TRBJ1-6; D is unclear. The CDR3 totals 13 residues. The V and J ends lost 2 bases and 9 bases respectively, with 8 bases between them. Looked up from germline, CDR1 is SNHLY and CDR2 is FYNNEI. The CDR3 loop reads CASSEISGSPLHF. CDR3 sequence (DNA): TGTGCCAGCAGTGAAATCTCGGGTTCACCCCTCCACTTT.

This clonotype is a singleton in its sample. At one boundary the junction diverges from the germline segment, which might be a read error. The chain uses TRBV20-1 and TRBJ2-5; D unclear. CDR1 is DFQATT and CDR2 is SNEGSKA in the germline V gene (reference sequence). The CDR3 consists of 13 residues. This CDR3 reads CSVRAGFQETQYF. The CDR3 nucleotides read TGCAGTGTTAGAGCTGGGTTCCAAGAGACCCAGTACTTC.

The rearrangement joins TRBV30 to TRBJ1-2, with no clear D. V dropped 3 bases and J dropped 2 bases, with 10 bases sitting between them. Germline V gene sequence: CDR1 GTSNPN, CDR2 SVGIG (reference sequence). The CDR3 has 13 residues. The CDR3 coding sequence is TGTGCCTGGAGGAAGCCAGCCAACTATGGCTACACCTTC. It encodes CAWRKPANYGYTF.

This rearrangement joins TRBV20-1 to TRBJ1-5; the D is unclear. Trimming took 3 bases from V and 0 from J, leaving 6 bases between them. The germline gives CDR1 DFQATT, CDR2 SNEGSKA (reference sequence). The CDR3 is made up of 13 amino acids. CDR3 sequence (DNA): TGCAGTGCTAGCCACGGTAGCAATCAGCCCCAGCATTTT. This codes for CSASHGSNQPQHF.

The table lists this clonotype with a few counts. This sequence joins TRBV20-1 and TRBJ2-7; 8 positions agree with TRBD2. The CDR3 has 14 residues. In germline, CDR1 is DFQATT, CDR2 SNEGSKA (reference sequence). V lost 6 bases to trimming and J lost 8 bases; unmatched junction nucleotides: 15. The CDR3 DNA sequence: TGCAGTGCCGCCAACCCGGGAGGGCTTAACCAGCAGTACTTC. Protein sequence: CSAANPGGLNQQYF.

The chain has TRBV20-1 and TRBJ2-3, with D possibly TRBD2 on 5 matching bases. V shed 8 bases and J shed 1 base, with 16 bases lying between them. This CDR3 contains 14 residues. The germline gives CDR1 DFQATT, CDR2 SNEGSKA (reference sequence). CDR3 residues: CSNRLAGGTDTQYF. CDR3 DNA sequence: TGCAGTAACCGGCTGGCGGGTGGCACAGATACGCAGTATTTT.

At least ten counts were recorded for this clonotype. The chain uses TRBV4-2 and TRBJ1-2; D uncertain. CDR1 is LGHNA and CDR2 is YNFKEQ in the germline V gene. This CDR3 spans 13 amino acids. The germline V and J ends were trimmed by 3 bases and 4 bases, with 9 bases remaining between them. CDR3 in amino acids: CASSQDRSYGYTF. The CDR3 region has the DNA TGTGCCAGCAGCCAGGACCGGAGCTATGGCTACACCTTC.

Note on this clonotype: This may be a read error: a much more frequent sequence differs by one nucleotide. DNA of the CDR3: TGTGGCAGCAGGAGGGGGGGGACCTACAATGAGCAGTTCTTC. Its translation is CGSRRGGTYNEQFF. The rearrangement links TRBV28 to TRBJ2-1; TRBD2 might be the D (7 bases). This CDR3 comprises 14 residues. CDR1 and CDR2 (germline): MDHEN, SYDVKM.

V gene TRBV5-1 combines with J gene TRBJ2-3; perhaps TRBD2 as D (5 bases). CDR1 and CDR2 (germline): SGHRS, YFSETQ. The CDR3 spans 14 residues. V was shortened by 0 bases and J by 4 bases, with 9 bases between the two germline ends. The CDR3 DNA is TGCGCCAGCAGCTTGGAGGCTAGCTCAGATACGCAGTATTTT. This gives the protein CASSLEASSDTQYF.

This clonotype occurred many times. This chain uses TRBV6-5 with TRBJ1-2; D gene uncertain. Germline CDR1 and CDR2: MNHEY and SVGAGI. The CDR3 sequence is 13 residues long. Trimming stripped 6 bases from V and 4 bases from J, with 12 bases between. In DNA, the CDR3 is TGTGCCAGCAGCCCCACGGGAAGCTATGGCTACACCTTC. Its protein is CASSPTGSYGYTF.

This clonotype has a handful of counts. The chain is built from TRBV5-1 and TRBJ1-2; 7 bases align to TRBD1. Trimming at V came to 3 bases and at J to 8 bases, leaving 7 bases not matched to a gene. The germline gives CDR1 SGHRS, CDR2 YFSETQ. This CDR3 region has 13 residues. The CDR3 is CASSSGTGEGYTF. The CDR3 DNA reads as TGCGCCAGCAGCTCCGGTACAGGGGAAGGCTACACCTTC. Full variable domain (remainder filled in from reference TRBV5-1 and TRBJ1-2): KAGVTQTPRYLIKTRGQQVTLSCSPISGHRSVSWYQQTPGQGLQFLFEYFSETQRNKGNFPGRFSGRQFSNSRSEMNVSTLELGDSALYLCASSSGTGEGYTFGSGTRLTVV.

This clonotype showed up just a few times. This rearrangement joins TRBV7-6 to TRBJ2-7; possibly TRBD1 for D (6 bases). This CDR3 spans 14 amino acids. The V end lost 1 base, the J end lost 2 bases, and 9 bases lay between the germline ends. CDR1 and CDR2 (germline): SGHVS, FNYEAQ. The CDR3 reads CASSLGYRAYEQYF. As DNA, the CDR3 is TGTGCCAGCAGCTTAGGTTACAGGGCCTACGAGCAGTACTTC.

This clonotype was seen many times. The V gene is TRBV20-1, the J gene TRBJ2-7; 7 nucleotides agree with TRBD1. This CDR3 has 15 residues. The germline CDR1 and CDR2 sequences are DFQATT and SNEGSKA (reference sequence). The trim removed 0 bases at V and 1 base at J, leaving 6 bases unmatched. The CDR3 protein is CSARDLGTESYEQYF. CDR3 coding DNA: TGCAGTGCTAGAGATCTGGGGACAGAATCCTACGAGCAGTACTTC.

This clonotype was recorded a few times. The chain recombines TRBV25-1 with TRBJ2-7, with 7 positions matching TRBD2. With V trimmed by 2 bases and J by 2 bases, 9 bases remained unmatched. The germline CDR1 and CDR2 sequences are MGHDK and SYGVNS. CDR3 length: 16 amino acids. The DNA of the CDR3 is TGTGCCAGCAGTGAAGCGGGAGCGGGACCTACCTACGAGCAGTACTTC. Encoded protein: CASSEAGAGPTYEQYF.

This clonotype was counted many times. V is TRBV18 and J is TRBJ2-2; 8 bases fit TRBD1. The CDR3 consists of 17 residues. The V and J ends lost 2 bases and 2 bases, in that order; junction bases with no gene match: 7. The germline CDR1 and CDR2 sequences are KGHSH and LQKENI. CDR3 bases: TGTGCCAGCTCACCATTATGGCAGGGGGCCAACACCGGGGAGCTGTTTTTT. This codes for CASSPLWQGANTGELFF.

This chain uses TRBV7-2 with TRBJ2-7, with 10 bases lining up with TRBD1. CDR1 and CDR2 from the germline V gene are SGHTA and FQGNSA. CDR3 length equals 14 residues. The V and J ends lost 11 bases and 4 bases, in that order; junction bases with no gene match: 11. The CDR3 sequence is CASNRGTGVYEQYF. CDR3 sequence (DNA): TGTGCCTCTAATAGGGGGACAGGGGTTTACGAGCAGTACTTC.

This clonotype was counted at least ten times. The chain carries TRBV29-1 and TRBJ1-1; D remains ambiguous. Germline V gene data show CDR1 as SQVTM and CDR2 as ANQGSEA. V was pared by 6 bases and J by 1 base, with 6 bases between. This CDR3 has 11 amino acids. CDR3 coding DNA: TGCAGCGTGGGAAAGAACACTGAAGCTTTCTTT. Translating gives CSVGKNTEAFF.

This clonotype was counted between two and nine times. This chain uses TRBV20-1 with TRBJ2-1; TRBD2 aligns across 7 bases. Germline trimming cut 6 bases from V and 0 bases from J; bases unmatched to any gene: 8. The CDR3 has 15 residues. Germline V gene sequence: CDR1 DFQATT, CDR2 SNEGSKA (reference sequence). The DNA of the CDR3 is TGCAGTGCCCCAGGGACTACGAGCTCCTACAATGAGCAGTTCTTC. This gives the protein CSAPGTTSSYNEQFF.

Ten or more counts support this clonotype. V gene TRBV7-2 combines with J gene TRBJ2-1; 10 bases fit TRBD2. The length of the CDR3 is 15 residues. Losses at the gene ends were 2 bases for V and 8 bases for J; bases not matched to a gene: 6. CDR1 is SGHTA and CDR2 is FQGNSA in the germline V gene. DNA for the CDR3: TGTGCCAGCAGCTTACGACTAGCGGGTCCCTATGAGCAGTTCTTC. This sequence encodes CASSLRLAGPYEQFF.

The genes are TRBV5-6 and TRBJ1-2; no clear D gene. Trimming left V 3 bases short and J 4 bases short, with 13 bases between. The CDR3 spans 14 residues. Germline V gene sequence: CDR1 SGHDT, CDR2 YYEEEE. The CDR3 region has the DNA TGTGCCAGCAGCTCCGCTGTCGGCCCCTATGGCTACACCTTC. Protein sequence: CASSSAVGPYGYTF.

This clonotype occurred a few times. The chain combines TRBV10-1 with TRBJ2-5, with D hard to call. Trimming shortened V by 4 bases and J by 6 bases, and 15 bases separated the two germline ends. The CDR3 length is 14 residues. The germline gives CDR1 WNHNN, CDR2 SYGVQD (reference sequence). CDR3 DNA: TGCGCCAGCAGTGTCGCAGGAACCGGGCAGACCCAGTACTTC. Protein product: CASSVAGTGQTQYF.

The sample holds many counts of this clonotype. J is TRBJ2-1 and V is TRBV13; 9 bases line up with TRBD2. Trimming cost V 4 bases and J 12 bases; bases outside gene matches: 10. CDR3 size: 14 residues. Germline values: CDR1 PRHDT, CDR2 FYEKMQ (reference sequence). The CDR3 loop reads CASSSSSGARRQFF. Written as DNA, the CDR3 is TGTGCCAGCAGCTCCTCTAGCGGGGCTAGAAGGCAGTTCTTC.

This chain uses TRBV10-3 with TRBJ1-1; TRBD1 is a possible D gene (6 bases). Germline assignment: CDR1 ENHRY and CDR2 SYGVKD. CDR3 size: 15 residues. The germline V and J ends were trimmed by 4 bases and 8 bases, with 20 bases remaining between them. The CDR3, as DNA: TGTGCCATCAGTGGACAGGACTCAGAGCGTACAGAAGCTTTCTTT. It translates to CAISGQDSERTEAFF.